A selection of T cell receptor beta chains follows, all from one sample in a study of shared T cell receptors in the human thymus. Profiling relied on immunoSEQ multiplex PCR, and the TCRdb table lists in-frame clones only, not all of them. The sample lists some 700,000 clones; approximately 87% were seen once. These data were also reused for a study on human thymus T cells.

The sample taken for sequencing was thymocytes. These receptors all come from a boy under two years old with a congenital heart defect. Both conserved end residues are part of each CDR3.

J: TRBJ2-1; V: TRBV7-9; CDR3: CASSPRPAGLAGKGTEQFF
J: TRBJ2-7; V: TRBV6-5; CDR3: CASSPKSDSSYEQYF
J: TRBJ2-6; V: TRBV6-5; CDR3: CASRSSGANVLTF
J: TRBJ2-3; V: TRBV4-2; CDR3: CASSQGSSGPPYTQYF
J: TRBJ2-1; V: TRBV11-2; CDR3: CASSSAGRQNEQFF
J: TRBJ2-3; V: TRBV2; CDR3: CASTASGSKDTQYF
J: TRBJ1-2; V: TRBV27; CDR3: CASRPGGANYGYTF
J: TRBJ1-2; V: TRBV27; CDR3: CASSKKTRDRASQLRYGYTF
J: TRBJ1-2; V: TRBV7-2; CDR3: CASSEGDPGLSYYGYTF
J: TRBJ2-5; V: TRBV14; CDR3: CASSQDILAGEQETQYF
J: TRBJ2-1; V: TRBV5-4; CDR3: CASSPPGSTPNNEQFF
J: TRBJ1-5; V: TRBV5-5; CDR3: CASSLTGGKVQHF
J: TRBJ1-3; V: TRBV5-1; CDR3: CASSRVSAGRKPGNTIYF
J: TRBJ2-1; V: TRBV5-1; CDR3: CASSLLSGRPTEQFF
J: TRBJ2-2; V: TRBV11-2; CDR3: CASSPPTRLAGVPGELFF
J: TRBJ2-7; V: TRBV7-2; CDR3: CASIETSVETYEQYF
J: TRBJ2-7; V: TRBV30; CDR3: CAWSRGWGQVYEQYF
J: TRBJ2-3; V: TRBV10-3; CDR3: CAISGPSSSTDTQYF
J: TRBJ1-1; V: TRBV14; CDR3: CASSQDRMGHPNTEAFF
J: TRBJ1-6; V: TRBV7-9; CDR3: CASSSSDRDGSPLHF
J: TRBJ1-1; V: TRBV5-8; CDR3: CASSRGETLEAFF
J: TRBJ1-5; V: TRBV10-3; CDR3: CAIIFHTPPQHF
J: TRBJ2-5; V: TRBV5-1; CDR3: CASSRSNRGQGFQETQYF
J: TRBJ2-7; V: TRBV10-3; CDR3: CAISTGGEGAGEQYF
J: TRBJ1-4; V: TRBV27; CDR3: CASSPGQGAEETNEKLFF
J: TRBJ2-3; V: TRBV7-9; CDR3: CASSFGLAGGVGDTQYF
J: TRBJ2-1; V: TRBV4-1; CDR3: CASSSQGLAGGQRSSYNEQFF
J: TRBJ2-7; V: TRBV2; CDR3: CASSEPGPSRQYF
J: TRBJ1-1; V: TRBV27; CDR3: CASSRDSFSSTEAFF
J: TRBJ2-2; V: TRBV5-6; CDR3: CASSRGTVQYTGELFF
J: TRBJ2-2; V: TRBV5-4; CDR3: CASSRLAGGTGTGELFF
J: TRBJ1-2; V: TRBV2; CDR3: CASSEAEQPYYGYTF
J: TRBJ2-7; V: TRBV28; CDR3: CASSQGDVYEQYF
J: TRBJ1-2; V: TRBV30; CDR3: CAWSYRGSYGYTF
J: TRBJ2-7; V: TRBV5-4; CDR3: CASSLGLAVYEQYF
J: TRBJ2-2; V: TRBV12-2; CDR3: CASRPPASGSTGELFF
J: TRBJ2-7; V: TRBV7-2; CDR3: CASSPPGLAAFEQYF
J: TRBJ2-1; V: TRBV25-1; CDR3: CASSDHSGSRGEQFF
J: TRBJ1-5; V: TRBV4-1; CDR3: CASSPPGRGERQPQHF
J: TRBJ2-7; V: TRBV5-1; CDR3: CASSLIADSNTYEQYF
J: TRBJ2-6; V: TRBV4-3; CDR3: CASSQEREPSGANVLTF
J: TRBJ1-2; V: TRBV11-1; CDR3: CASSLGSLNFGLYGYTF
J: TRBJ2-3; V: TRBV9; CDR3: CASSAIDRVGASTDTQYF
J: TRBJ2-5; V: TRBV11-3; CDR3: CASSSGGKTQYF
J: TRBJ2-1; V: TRBV5-1; CDR3: CASSPGRGLGVQGYYNEQFF
J: TRBJ2-1; V: TRBV9; CDR3: CASSPAVLAGLNEQFF
J: TRBJ2-3; V: TRBV4-3; CDR3: CASSQTGTGSSDTQYF
J: TRBJ2-1; V: TRBV10-3; CDR3: CAISEAGGSYNEQFF
J: TRBJ2-7; V: TRBV5-4; CDR3: CASSFPGLDGYEQYF
J: TRBJ2-5; V: TRBV27; CDR3: CASSLLGLQETQYF
J: TRBJ2-2; V: TRBV13; CDR3: CASSLDSRTGELFF
J: TRBJ2-3; V: TRBV6-4; CDR3: CASSDRLAGGPSTDTQYF
J: TRBJ2-7; V: TRBV12-5; CDR3: CASGLVPRRRTSYEQYF
J: TRBJ2-1; V: TRBV2; CDR3: CASSDLDNEQFF
J: TRBJ2-4; V: TRBV7-7; CDR3: CASSRTGRGKNIQYF
J: TRBJ2-7; V: TRBV7-8; CDR3: CASSLGGWGLKYEQYF
J: TRBJ2-7; V: TRBV27; CDR3: CAGAADFSYEQYF
J: TRBJ2-1; V: TRBV10-3; CDR3: CAISESSRESPLLGQFF